This entry is about one T cell receptor (beta chain). What it binds is not known. Germline V lookup: CDR1 SGHVS, CDR2 FNYEAQ. The CDR3 is 13 amino acids. The sample comes from a study of CD8 T cell repertoires and HIV-1 epitope variants. Profiled with immunoSEQ multiplex PCR; TCRdb holds only in-frame clones, not every one. The profile covers approximately 5,300 clones, with 60% to 75% appearing a single time and 43% taken by the ten largest. Source material: cultured CD8+ T cells derived from PBMCs. The TCR comes from a male donor with HIV. The chain links TRBV7-6 to TRBJ2-5, with D perhaps matching TRBD1 (6 bases). The J call may not be correct, given that the DNA end is closer to TRBJ2-7. The CDR3 coding sequence is TGTGCCAGCAGCTTCCGGGACACATACGAGCAGTACTTC. It translates to CASSFRDTYEQYF.